Listed below are T cell receptor beta chains from one sample, sequenced in a study of T cell responses to AZD1222 COVID-19 vaccine. The protocol was immunoSEQ multiplex PCR, while the TCRdb copy is restricted to in-frame clones and leaves out a portion. The sample lists about 120,000 clones, 80% to 90% occurring once. Sequencing used peripheral blood, obtained on day 0 of AZD1222 vaccination. Every receptor here comes from an adult in good health. Each CDR3 is given with its conserved first and last residue. D genes are given only for firm matches. Not all rows give a size; the values are once, few, many and, for expanded clones, a class.

D gene,clone size,V gene,J gene,CDR3 protein,CDR3 DNA
NA,NA,TRBV6-5,TRBJ1-1,CASSYGGSRLNTEAFF,TGTGCCAGCAGTTACGGGGGCAGCCGACTGAACACTGAAGCTTTCTTT
TRBD1,NA,TRBV6-6,TRBJ1-3,CASSPTGIAGNTIYF,TGTGCCAGCAGTCCGACAGGGATCGCAGGAAACACCATATATTTT
NA,NA,TRBV4-3,TRBJ2-1,CASSQDGPVSSYNEQFF,TGCGCCAGCAGCCAAGATGGTCCCGTAAGCTCCTACAATGAGCAGTTCTTC
TRBD1,NA,TRBV28,TRBJ2-7,CASTGQGFYEQYF,TGTGCCAGCACCGGACAGGGGTTCTACGAGCAGTACTTC
TRBD1,NA,TRBV30,TRBJ1-6,CASRTGIINSPLHF,TGTGCCTCACGGACAGGGATTATCAATTCACCCCTCCACTTT
NA,NA,TRBV14,TRBJ1-1,CASSQQDYEAFF,TGTGCCAGCAGCCAACAGGACTATGAAGCTTTCTTT
NA,NA,TRBV5-6,TRBJ2-1,CASSLKTQIYFEQFF,TGTGCCAGCAGCTTGAAAACACAAATTTATTTTGAGCAGTTCTTC
TRBD1,NA,TRBV19,TRBJ1-1,CASTLLDRANTEAFF,TGTGCCAGTACCCTACTCGACAGGGCCAACACTGAAGCTTTCTTT
TRBD2,NA,TRBV6-2/TRBV6-3,TRBJ2-1,CASSWGDYRQFF,TGTGCCAGCAGTTGGGGGGACTATCGACAGTTCTTC
NA,NA,TRBV3-1/TRBV3-2,TRBJ2-4,CASSQDGEGNIQYF,TGTGCCAGCAGCCAAGACGGGGAAGGCAACATTCAGTACTTC
TRBD2,NA,TRBV5-5,TRBJ2-7,CASSVTSGFIYEQYF,TGTGCCAGCAGCGTGACTAGCGGCTTTATCTACGAGCAGTACTTC
NA,NA,TRBV28,TRBJ1-5,CASSPPDSTFSNQPQHF,TGTGCCAGCAGTCCCCCAGACAGCACCTTTAGCAATCAGCCCCAGCATTTT
TRBD2,NA,TRBV3-1/TRBV3-2,TRBJ2-5,CASSQDRRLAEETQYF,TGTGCCAGCAGCCAAGATCGCAGGCTAGCGGAAGAGACCCAGTACTTC
TRBD1,NA,TRBV2,TRBJ1-1,CASRAAGGLEGTEAFF,TGTGCCAGCAGAGCGGCAGGGGGCTTGGAAGGCACTGAAGCTTTCTTT
NA,NA,TRBV28,TRBJ1-6,CASHQDGPHSPLHF,TGTGCCAGCCACCAAGACGGGCCTCATTCACCCCTCCACTTT
TRBD2,NA,TRBV12-5,TRBJ2-7,CASGLVRETSGRFRYEQYF,TGTGCTAGTGGTTTGGTTCGGGAAACTAGCGGGAGATTTCGCTACGAGCAGTACTTC
NA,NA,TRBV29-1,TRBJ2-1,CSGSHNEQFF,TGCAGCGGGTCCCACAATGAGCAGTTCTTC
TRBD2,NA,TRBV5-1,TRBJ2-5,CASSRGTIQETQYF,TGCGCCAGCAGCCGGGGGACTATCCAAGAGACCCAGTACTTC
TRBD2,NA,TRBV28,TRBJ2-1,CASSKGAPGGRAQFF,TGTGCCAGCAGTAAGGGGGCGCCGGGCGGGAGGGCGCAGTTCTTC
NA,once,TRBV5-4,TRBJ2-2,CASAASGSTGELFF,TGTGCCAGCGCGGCCAGTGGATCCACCGGGGAGCTGTTTTTT
NA,NA,TRBV7-8,TRBJ1-5,CASTDYSNQPQHF,TGTGCCAGCACCGACTATAGCAATCAGCCCCAGCATTTT
NA,NA,TRBV4-3,TRBJ1-3,CASSHGLSTGDTIYF,TGCGCCAGCAGCCACGGACTGTCGACGGGGGACACCATATATTTT
TRBD2,NA,TRBV5-8,TRBJ2-7,CASSLEGVSGGEQYF,TGTGCCAGCAGCTTGGAAGGCGTCAGCGGGGGCGAGCAGTACTTC
NA,once,TRBV20-1,TRBJ2-1,CSAQGYNEQFF,TGCAGTGCTCAGGGATACAATGAGCAGTTCTTC
TRBD2,NA,TRBV28,TRBJ2-7,CASSPPSGRGYEQYF,TGTGCCAGCAGCCCCCCCAGCGGGAGGGGGTACGAGCAGTACTTC
NA,NA,TRBV19,TRBJ2-5,CASSMGRGTRETQYF,TGTGCCAGTAGTATGGGTCGGGGAACGCGGGAGACCCAGTACTTC
TRBD1,once,TRBV19,TRBJ2-7,CASSPTQGDEQYF,TGTGCCAGTAGTCCCACCCAGGGGGACGAGCAGTACTTC
NA,NA,TRBV19,TRBJ2-4,CASSIDPPGSGIQYF,TGTGCCAGTAGTATTGATCCTCCGGGGTCGGGCATTCAGTACTTC
NA,NA,TRBV27,TRBJ2-5,CASPLGKETQYF,TGTGCCAGCCCTCTTGGAAAAGAGACCCAGTACTTC
NA,NA,TRBV28,TRBJ1-4,CASRPRGADYNEKLFF,TGTGCCAGCAGACCAAGAGGGGCAGACTACAATGAAAAACTGTTTTTT
NA,NA,TRBV5-5,TRBJ1-5,CASSLAGDQPQHF,TGTGCCAGCAGCTTGGCAGGGGATCAGCCCCAGCATTTT
NA,few,TRBV27,TRBJ1-5,CASSLGSSNQPQHF,TGTGCCAGCAGTTTGGGGTCCAGCAATCAGCCCCAGCATTTT
NA,NA,TRBV5-1,TRBJ2-1,CASSWNTGNEQFF,TGCGCCAGCAGCTGGAATACTGGCAATGAGCAGTTCTTC
TRBD1,NA,TRBV4-2,TRBJ1-1,CASSPGQGGTEAFF,TGTGCCAGCAGCCCGGGACAGGGGGGTACTGAAGCTTTCTTT
NA,NA,TRBV12-3/TRBV12-4,TRBJ2-7,CASSPGYEQYF,TGTGCCAGCAGCCCTGGTTACGAGCAGTACTTC
NA,NA,TRBV4-1,TRBJ1-2,CASSHQGLGDGYTF,TGCGCCAGCAGCCATCAGGGTCTTGGTGATGGCTACACCTTC
NA,NA,TRBV7-9,TRBJ2-1,CASGPRRNEQFF,TGTGCCAGCGGACCCAGGCGGAATGAGCAGTTCTTC
NA,NA,TRBV27,TRBJ1-1,CASSLSGGRTEAFF,TGTGCCAGCAGTTTATCAGGGGGACGGACTGAAGCTTTCTTT
TRBD1,NA,TRBV28,TRBJ1-1,CASSRQGLNTEAFF,TGTGCCAGCAGTCGACAGGGGTTGAACACTGAAGCTTTCTTT
NA,NA,TRBV24-1,TRBJ1-1,CATAPGGNTEAFF,TGTGCCACCGCCCCGGGGGGGAACACTGAAGCTTTCTTT
NA,NA,TRBV28,TRBJ2-1,CASNPGAYNEQFF,TGTGCCAGTAACCCAGGGGCTTACAATGAGCAGTTCTTC
TRBD2,NA,TRBV9,TRBJ2-1,CASYGLAGGPPNEQFF,TGTGCCAGCTATGGTCTAGCGGGAGGGCCTCCAAATGAGCAGTTCTTC
TRBD1,NA,TRBV5-4,TRBJ1-1,CASSLRTGRQAFF,TGTGCCAGCAGCTTGAGGACAGGGCGTCAAGCTTTCTTT
TRBD1,NA,TRBV28,TRBJ1-1,CASSPRQGGTEAFF,TGTGCCAGCAGTCCTCGACAGGGGGGCACTGAAGCTTTCTTT
NA,NA,TRBV6-5,TRBJ2-5,CASSDGGWDRETQYF,TGTGCCAGCAGCGACGGGGGTTGGGATAGGGAGACCCAGTACTTC
NA,NA,TRBV27,TRBJ1-1,CASSLLGPNEAFF,TGTGCCAGCAGTTTACTAGGCCCCAATGAAGCTTTCTTT
NA,NA,TRBV27,TRBJ2-1,CASMGGGSVYNEQFF,TGTGCCAGCATGGGTGGCGGCAGCGTCTACAATGAGCAGTTCTTC
NA,once,TRBV9,TRBJ1-2,CASSSTWTVLGYTF,TGTGCCAGCAGCTCAACATGGACAGTTCTTGGCTACACCTTC
TRBD1,NA,TRBV28,TRBJ1-5,CASSFVFGTGGNLAQHF,TGTGCCAGCAGTTTTGTTTTCGGGACAGGGGGCAATCTGGCCCAGCATTTT
TRBD1,NA,TRBV4-3,TRBJ1-4,CASSQDGTGNEKLFF,TGCGCCAGCAGCCAAGACGGGACAGGCAATGAAAAACTGTTTTTT
TRBD1,NA,TRBV19,TRBJ1-5,CASRTGADYYQPQHF,TGTGCCAGTAGGACAGGGGCTGATTATTATCAGCCCCAGCATTTT
NA,NA,TRBV2,TRBJ1-1,CASSADGIGDTEAFF,TGTGCCAGCAGTGCTGACGGGATCGGAGACACTGAAGCTTTCTTT
TRBD1,NA,TRBV7-9,TRBJ1-4,CASSRQGGGEKLFF,TGTGCCAGCAGTCGACAGGGAGGTGGTGAAAAACTGTTTTTT
NA,NA,TRBV25-1,TRBJ1-4,CASRGLGPFNEKLFF,TGTGCCAGCAGGGGACTGGGACCGTTTAATGAAAAACTGTTTTTT
NA,NA,TRBV6-5,TRBJ1-5,CASSLPGATQPQHF,TGTGCCAGCAGTTTACCGGGGGCGACTCAGCCCCAGCATTTT
TRBD1,NA,TRBV29-1,TRBJ1-2,CSVEPRTGVGYTF,TGCAGCGTTGAGCCCCGGACAGGGGTCGGCTACACCTTC
TRBD1,NA,TRBV10-3,TRBJ1-1,CAIRYRGTGLNTEAFF,TGTGCCATCAGATACCGAGGGACAGGACTGAACACTGAAGCTTTCTTT
NA,NA,TRBV7-8,TRBJ1-4,CASSPPGHPSTNEKLFF,TGTGCCAGCAGCCCTCCAGGGCACCCCTCAACTAATGAAAAACTGTTTTTT
TRBD1,NA,TRBV19,TRBJ1-5,CASSRGQWSAQPQHF,TGTGCCAGTAGTAGGGGACAGTGGAGCGCTCAGCCCCAGCATTTT